The T cell receptor beta chain described here comes from a study of blood T cell repertoires in COVID-19. Per the study methods: Amplifying reference gene primers gave estimates of nucleated cell counts. Clones were sequenced by immunoSEQ multiplex PCR, and TCRdb holds only the in-frame ones, with some missing. The D gene and trimming were derived from the DNA, and the V and J assignments and clone size from that table. This table has some 310,000 clones, around 87% appearing once. V was shortened by 4 bases and J by 1 base, with 9 bases between the two germline ends. The CDR3 covers 14 residues. The germline CDR1 and CDR2 sequences are SEHNR and FQNEAQ (reference sequence).

Sequencing input: peripheral blood. The source is a man in his forties or fifties with active or convalescent COVID-19. The chain has TRBV7-9 and TRBJ2-3; TRBD1 is a possible D gene (5 bases). Written as DNA, the CDR3 is TGTGCCAGCAGCTCGGACACAGGCACAGATACGCAGTATTTT. Protein product: CASSSDTGTDTQYF. Drawing the rest from reference TRBV7-9 and TRBJ2-3, the complete variable domain is DTGVSQNPRHKITKRGQNVTFRCDPISEHNRLYWYRQTLGQGPEFLTYFQNEAQLEKSRLLSDRFSAERPKGSFSTLEIQRTEQGDSAMYLCASSSDTGTDTQYFGPGTRLTVL.